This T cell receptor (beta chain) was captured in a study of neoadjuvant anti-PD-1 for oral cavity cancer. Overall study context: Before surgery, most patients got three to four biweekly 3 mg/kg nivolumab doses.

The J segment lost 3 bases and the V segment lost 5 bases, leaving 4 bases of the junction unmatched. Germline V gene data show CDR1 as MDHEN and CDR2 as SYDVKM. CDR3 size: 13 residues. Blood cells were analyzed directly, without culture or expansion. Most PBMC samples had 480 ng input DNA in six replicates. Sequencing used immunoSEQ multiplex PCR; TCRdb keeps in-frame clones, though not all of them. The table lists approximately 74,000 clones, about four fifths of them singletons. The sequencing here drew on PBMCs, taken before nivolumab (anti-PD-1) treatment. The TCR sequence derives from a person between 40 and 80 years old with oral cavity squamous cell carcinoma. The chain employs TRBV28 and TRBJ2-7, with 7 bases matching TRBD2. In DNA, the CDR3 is TGTGCCAGCAGTCGGGACTATTTCTACGAGCAGTACTTC. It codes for CASSRDYFYEQYF. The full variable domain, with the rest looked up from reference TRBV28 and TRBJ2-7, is DVKVTQSSRYLVKRTGEKVFLECVQDMDHENMFWYRQDPGLGLRLIYFSYDVKMKEKGDIPEGYSVSREKKERFSLILESASTNQTSMYLCASSRDYFYEQYFGPGTRLTVT.